The 24 T cell receptor beta chains below all came from one sample that was sequenced in a study of cytomegalovirus exposure and HLA in healthy donors. 13 Jbeta primers and 60 Vbeta primers were used for the PCR. The protocol was immunoSEQ multiplex PCR, while the TCRdb copy is restricted to in-frame clones and leaves out a portion. The sample records 95,000 to 150,000 clones, just over 65% being singletons. Sequenced: PBMCs. These receptors originate from a young man in good health and CMV-seronegative.

This clone was seen a handful of times. V and J are TRBV19 and TRBJ1-5; possible D gene TRBD1, 5 bases. From germline, CDR1 is LNHDA and CDR2 SQIVND (reference sequence). V lost 1 base and J lost 1, with 8 bases in between. The CDR3 consists of 15 residues. The CDR3 is CASSIVGGSNQPQHF. As DNA, the CDR3 is TGTGCCAGTAGTATAGTGGGGGGAAGCAATCAGCCCCAGCATTTT.

The chain uses TRBV30 and TRBJ1-1; 9 bases fit TRBD1. There are 13 residues in the CDR3. Trimming removed 8 bases from V and 1 base from J; junction bases left unmatched: 5. Looked up from germline, CDR1 is GTSNPN and CDR2 is SVGIG (reference sequence). CDR3 residues: CASRQGENTEAFF. The CDR3 DNA sequence: TGTGCCAGCAGACAGGGGGAGAACACTGAAGCTTTCTTT.

V usage is TRBV6-1 and J usage is TRBJ1-3; a weak D match, TRBD1 (6 bases). V was clipped by 3 bases and J by 0 bases, with 12 bases between them. CDR1 and CDR2 from the germline V gene are MNHNS and SASEGT. The CDR3 runs 16 residues. The CDR3 DNA reads TGTGCCAGCAGTGACCGACAGGCCCACTCTGGAAACACCATATATTTT. Translation: CASSDRQAHSGNTIYF.

This chain connects TRBV27 to TRBJ2-7; maybe TRBD1 (6 bases). V lost 3 bases, J lost 6 bases, and 12 bases lay in between. CDR3 length equals 13 residues. Germline-derived CDR1 and CDR2 are MNHEY and SMNVEV (reference sequence). In nucleotides, the CDR3 is TGTGCCAGCAGTTTGGACAGTATAGGCGAGCAGTACTTC. Translated: CASSLDSIGEQYF.

The J gene is TRBJ1-2, the V gene TRBV28; D perhaps matches TRBD1 (6 bases). The length of the CDR3 is 13 residues. Germline lookup yields CDR1 MDHEN and CDR2 SYDVKM. Trimming removed 5 bases from V and 2 bases from J, with 9 bases in between. The CDR3 DNA follows: TGTGCCAGCAGTGTCAGGGGCAACTATGGCTACACCTTC. It codes for CASSVRGNYGYTF.

This clone has only a few counts. This sequence joins TRBV11-1 and TRBJ1-1, with D uncertain. Germline loops: CDR1 SGHAT, CDR2 FQDESV (reference sequence). This CDR3 contains 14 residues. Trimming cost V 5 bases and J 4 bases, with 14 bases left between them. This CDR3 is CASSPPPGGTEAFF. DNA of the CDR3: TGTGCCAGCAGCCCCCCCCCTGGAGGCACTGAAGCTTTCTTT.

CDR3 nucleotide sequence: TGTGCCAGCAGCTTGAAGGACAGGGTTGTCAATGAGCAGTTCTTC. As protein: CASSLKDRVVNEQFF. The V call is TRBV5-6, the J call TRBJ2-1; 8 bases match TRBD1. V was pared by 1 base and J by 6 bases, with 6 bases of the junction left unmatched. In germline, CDR1 is SGHDT, CDR2 YYEEEE. This CDR3 region has 15 residues.

The chain is built from TRBV12-5 and TRBJ1-1, with D possibly matching TRBD1 (5 bases). The CDR3 totals 13 residues. Per the germline V gene, CDR1 is LGHNT and CDR2 is FRNRAP. V was shortened by 2 bases and J by 5 bases, with 9 bases between the two germline ends. CDR3 DNA: TGTGCTAGTGGTTTGACACGGGGGACTGAAGCTTTCTTT. This sequence encodes CASGLTRGTEAFF.

This chain links TRBV28 with TRBJ2-1; no reliable D call. Trimming took 6 bases from V and 2 from J, leaving 5 bases between them. The germline V gene has CDR1 MDHEN and CDR2 SYDVKM. CDR3 length equals 12 residues. CDR3 sequence reads: CASSPPYNEQFF. In DNA form, the CDR3 reads TGTGCCAGCAGCCCTCCCTACAATGAGCAGTTCTTC.

The chain combines TRBV29-1 with TRBJ2-7, with TRBD2 as a possible D gene (6 bases). CDR1 is SQVTM and CDR2 is ANQGSEA in the germline V gene. Trimming stripped 7 bases from V and 6 bases from J, with 19 bases between. The CDR3 loop spans 13 amino acids. Written as DNA, the CDR3 is TGCAGCGCAGAAACAAGGAGGGGACGCGAGCAGTACTTC. Amino acid sequence: CSAETRRGREQYF.

This clone has more than one count but fewer than ten. The chain joins TRBV25-1 to TRBJ2-3; perhaps TRBD2 as D (6 bases). The V end was cut by 5 bases, the J end by 3 bases, with 9 bases between. The germline V gene encodes CDR1 MGHDK and CDR2 SYGVNS. This CDR3 is 13 amino acids long. CDR3 nucleotide sequence: TGTGCCAGCAGTCAGGGACTTACAGATACGCAGTATTTT. This translates into CASSQGLTDTQYF.

This rearrangement joins TRBV19 to TRBJ1-2; 7 bases map to TRBD1. The germline V gene has CDR1 LNHDA and CDR2 SQIVND (reference sequence). J gave up 10 bases and V 4 bases, and 6 bases lay outside the gene matches. The CDR3 has 12 residues. DNA of the CDR3: TGTGCCAGTAGTAGGACAGGTTCCCTCTACACCTTC. Protein product: CASSRTGSLYTF.

The chain uses TRBV28 and TRBJ2-5, with D unresolved. The DNA end is a closer match to TRBJ2-7, so the J assignment may be wrong. Germline V gene sequence: CDR1 MDHEN, CDR2 SYDVKM. The CDR3 consists of 12 residues. CDR3 residues: CASTTATYEQYF. CDR3 bases: TGTGCCAGCACCACAGCAACCTACGAGCAGTACTTC.

The chain combines TRBV6-1 with TRBJ1-4; D remains ambiguous. Trimming removed 2 bases from V and 0 bases from J, with 4 bases in between. Germline CDR1 is MNHNS and CDR2 is SASEGT. The CDR3 contains 14 residues. The DNA for the CDR3 is TGTGCCAGCAGTGAACTTGCAACTAATGAAAAACTGTTTTTT. Translation: CASSELATNEKLFF.

V usage is TRBV11-2 and J usage is TRBJ2-1; D is ambiguous. The germline V gene encodes CDR1 SGHAT and CDR2 FQNNGV. V lost 2 bases and J lost 7, with 6 bases in between. The CDR3 spans 12 residues. CDR3 coding DNA: TGTGCCAGCAGCTTATCTCGGAATGAGCAGTTCTTC. Its translation is CASSLSRNEQFF.

Comment on this clone: Other nucleotide sequences from this sample produce the same CDR3. This chain connects TRBV6-1 to TRBJ2-5; D is perhaps TRBD2 (6 bases). Germline V gives CDR1 MNHNS, CDR2 SASEGT. V lost 1 base, J lost 5 bases, and 8 bases lay in between. This CDR3 has 13 amino acids. CDR3 protein: CASSEGGEETQYF. In nucleotides, the CDR3 is TGTGCCAGCAGTGAAGGGGGGGAGGAGACCCAGTACTTC.

This rearrangement joins TRBV9 to TRBJ1-4, with D possibly matching TRBD1 (5 bases). Trimming took off 0 bases at V and 5 bases at J, with 20 bases between the two ends. This CDR3 has 18 amino acids. Per germline, CDR1 SGDLS and CDR2 YYNGEE. CDR3 amino acids: CASSVGRVPSAPNEKLFF. The CDR3 nucleotides are TGTGCCAGCAGCGTAGGCAGGGTCCCAAGTGCCCCAAATGAAAAACTGTTTTTT.

The chain combines TRBV7-9 with TRBJ1-1; the D gene is possibly TRBD1 (6 bases). The V and J ends lost 6 bases and 6 bases respectively, with 14 bases between them. This CDR3 region has 13 residues. The germline V gene has CDR1 SEHNR and CDR2 FQNEAQ (reference sequence). The CDR3 nucleotides are TGTGCCAGCAGACGTGAACAGGGCGCTGAAGCTTTCTTT. This codes for CASRREQGAEAFF.

The chain carries TRBV2 and TRBJ1-4; possibly TRBD1 for D (6 bases). V dropped 8 bases and J dropped 0 bases, with 13 bases sitting between them. Germline assignment: CDR1 SNHLY and CDR2 FYNNEI. The CDR3 contains 15 residues. CDR3 DNA: TGTGCCAGCGGGGGCGGGTGGACAACTAATGAAAAACTGTTTTTT. Protein: CASGGGWTTNEKLFF. Full variable domain (outside the CDR3, taken from reference TRBV2 and TRBJ1-4): EPEVTQTPSHQVTQMGQEVILRCVPISNHLYFYWYRQILGQKVEFLVSFYNNEISEKSEIFDDQFSVERPDGSNFTLKIRSTKLEDSAMYFCASGGGWTTNEKLFFGSGTQLSVL.

The CDR3 DNA reads TGCGCCAGCAGGGCGGGGGAGACAAACCCTAGCACAGATACGCAGTATTTT. This translates into CASRAGETNPSTDTQYF. The V gene is TRBV5-1, the J gene TRBJ2-3; TRBD2 agrees at 7 bases. From germline, CDR1 is SGHRS and CDR2 YFSETQ. V lost 5 bases, J lost 0 bases, and 12 bases stayed unmatched. The CDR3 runs 17 residues.

The chain employs TRBV5-4 and TRBJ2-5; D is possibly TRBD1 (6 bases). The CDR3 totals 11 residues. Germline CDR1 and CDR2: SGHNT and YYREEE (reference sequence). Trimming stripped 6 bases from V and 5 bases from J, with 8 bases between. The CDR3 loop reads CASTTGETQYF. The CDR3 nucleotides are TGTGCCAGCACTACAGGGGAGACCCAGTACTTC.

The V gene is TRBV5-1, the J gene TRBJ1-2, with D perhaps matching TRBD1 (5 bases). V shed 4 bases and J shed 2 bases, with 15 bases lying between them. CDR1 and CDR2 from the germline V gene are SGHRS and YFSETQ. CDR3 length: 15 amino acids. This chain's CDR3 is CASSRGSGDNYGYTF. The CDR3 coding sequence is TGCGCCAGCAGCCGGGGGTCCGGGGACAACTATGGCTACACCTTC.

The J gene is TRBJ2-2, the V gene TRBV9; 10 bases map to TRBD1. J was trimmed by 5 bases and V by 2 bases; bases with no gene match: 9. The CDR3 consists of 17 residues. CDR1 and CDR2 from the germline V gene are SGDLS and YYNGEE. CDR3 sequence (DNA): TGTGCCAGCAGCGTCCGGACAGGGGGATCGAGGACCGGGGAGCTGTTTTTT. Its protein product is CASSVRTGGSRTGELFF.

This clone has just one count. This chain joins TRBV7-2 and TRBJ2-5; 7 bases fit TRBD1. Near its end, the DNA agrees better with TRBJ2-7, so the J call may be wrong. Looked up from germline, CDR1 is SGHTA and CDR2 is FQGNSA. The CDR3 consists of 14 residues. The CDR3 sequence: CASSLTQGNYEQYF. The CDR3 nucleotides are TGTGCCAGCAGCTTAACACAGGGGAACTACGAGCAGTACTTC.